This TCR beta chain was obtained from a study of cytomegalovirus exposure and HLA in healthy donors. As for the study in general: HLA-typed donors were the source of about 85 million unique TCRs held in an early data release.

Germline V gene data show CDR1 as LNHDA and CDR2 as SQIVND (reference sequence). Losses at the gene ends were 5 bases for V and 2 bases for J; bases not matched to a gene: 3. This CDR3 region has 15 residues. PCR was performed using 60 Vbeta and 13 Jbeta primers. Sequenced by immunoSEQ multiplex PCR; TCRdb stores in-frame clones only, minus some. The data hold 120,000 to 150,000 clones, with around 80% observed a single time. This receptor was obtained from a female donor in good health and CMV-seronegative. The gene calls are TRBV19 and TRBJ2-6; 7 bases fit TRBD1. The specimen was PBMCs. This chain's CDR3 is CASSATGAGANVLTF. In DNA form, the CDR3 reads TGTGCCAGTAGTGCCACAGGGGCTGGGGCCAACGTCCTGACTTTC.